The table lists the clone carrying this TCR beta chain with a few counts. This sample was included in a study of T cells after yellow fever vaccination. Germline V gene data show CDR1 as DFQATT and CDR2 as SNEGSKA (reference sequence). CDR3 length: 16 amino acids. TCRdb recomputed calls from the 5' RACE reads with MiXCR, one row per CDR3 protein. This sample has about 350,000 distinct CDR3 sequences, with less than 9.5% found just once. Specimen: PBMCs, collected more than 35 days after the first yellow fever vaccination. The clonotype originates from a man aged 18 to 30 who received the YFV17D yellow fever vaccine. The gene calls are TRBV20-1 and TRBJ2-5, with 12 positions matching TRBD2. The CDR3 nucleotides are TGCTGCGCTAGAGATTTGCTAGCGGGGGGGTGGGAGACCCAGTACTTC. This translates into CCARDLLAGGWETQYF.